Listed here are 26 T cell receptor beta chains from one sample, sequenced in a study of CD8 T cells in Susac syndrome. Reverse transcription used about 0.45 to 1 ug RNA and random hexamers. TCRdb called the immunoSEQ multiplex PCR reads again in MiXCR, with one record for every CDR3 protein. The sample has approximately 150,000 distinct CDR3 sequences, roughly nine tenths seen once. The material sequenced was CD4+ T cells from PBMCs. These receptors came from a human donor in good health.

The chain recombines TRBV14 with TRBJ2-1; no reliable D call. The CDR3 has 15 residues. Germline values: CDR1 SGHDN, CDR2 FVKESK. The V and J ends lost 3 bases and 0 bases respectively, with 9 bases between them. The CDR3: CASSQSSPSYNEQFF. The CDR3 DNA is TGTGCCAGCAGCCAGTCCAGCCCCTCCTACAATGAGCAGTTCTTC.

The rearrangement joins TRBV30 to TRBJ1-2; tentative D call: TRBD1 (6 bases). The V gene's germline CDR1 is GTSNPN and CDR2 SVGIG (reference sequence). V shed 0 bases and J shed 4 bases, with 12 bases lying between them. There are 14 residues in the CDR3. CDR3 protein: CAWSVQGAGYGYTF. CDR3 bases: TGTGCCTGGAGTGTACAGGGTGCAGGCTATGGCTACACCTTC.

The V and J genes are TRBV6-5 and TRBJ2-3; 8 nucleotides align to TRBD1. With V trimmed by 10 bases and J by 7 bases, 16 bases remained unmatched. Germline V CDR1 and CDR2: MNHEY, SVGAGI. This CDR3 is built from 15 residues. The CDR3 DNA follows: TGTGCCACCAGGGTTCATCGGACAGGGTCATATACGCAGTATTTT. This codes for CATRVHRTGSYTQYF.

The genes are TRBV20-1 and TRBJ1-2; D may be TRBD1 (6 bases). Germline CDR1 is DFQATT and CDR2 is SNEGSKA (reference sequence). V was trimmed by 6 bases and J by 2 bases, leaving 10 bases between them. There are 12 residues in the CDR3. The CDR3 here is CSASRGNYGYTF. The CDR3 nucleotides read TGCAGTGCAAGCAGGGGAAACTATGGCTACACCTTC.

The DNA of the CDR3 is TGTGCCAGCAGCAAAGGCAGTCCTACTTACAATGAGCAGTTCTTC. Translating gives CASSKGSPTYNEQFF. This chain links TRBV6-2 or TRBV6-3 with TRBJ2-1, with D unresolved. Germline V gene sequence: CDR1 MNHEY, CDR2 SVGEGT. Trimming left V 6 bases short and J 4 bases short, with 16 bases between. The CDR3 has 15 amino acids.

The chain employs TRBV6-1 and TRBJ2-1; D is undetermined. The CDR3 is made up of 14 amino acids. Germline CDR1 MNHNS, CDR2 SASEGT. V lost 2 bases and J lost 9, with 14 bases in between. CDR3: CASSEQVGSREQFF. For the CDR3, the DNA is TGTGCCAGCAGTGAACAGGTAGGCTCGCGTGAGCAGTTCTTC.

V gene TRBV5-1 combines with J gene TRBJ2-7, with 8 bases lining up with TRBD1. The CDR3 runs 15 residues. The trim removed 5 bases at V and 1 base at J, leaving 8 bases unmatched. In germline, CDR1 is SGHRS, CDR2 YFSETQ. DNA for the CDR3: TGCGCCAGCAGTGTAGCGGACAGGGTATCCTACGAGCAGTACTTC. Protein product: CASSVADRVSYEQYF.

This chain connects TRBV3-1 to TRBJ2-5; D may be TRBD2 (7 bases). Germline V lookup: CDR1 LGHDT, CDR2 YNNKEL (reference sequence). The CDR3 extends over 17 amino acids. Trimming took 0 bases from V and 1 from J, leaving 15 bases between them. CDR3 residues: CASSQDPGGPSQETQYF. The CDR3 DNA reads TGTGCCAGCAGCCAAGACCCGGGGGGCCCGTCCCAAGAGACCCAGTACTTC.

V and J are TRBV6-5 and TRBJ1-5; 7 positions match TRBD1. CDR1 and CDR2 (germline): MNHEY, SVGAGI. After removal of 6 bases from V and 0 bases from J, the junction contained 5 bases not matched to a gene. The CDR3 is 15 amino acids. CDR3 amino acids: CASSQDRYSNQPQHF. CDR3 nucleotides: TGTGCCAGCAGCCAGGACAGGTATAGCAATCAGCCCCAGCATTTT.

This clonotype was detected once. The V call is TRBV7-2, the J call TRBJ1-1; no clear D. The CDR3 runs to 12 residues. Germline values: CDR1 SGHTA, CDR2 FQGNSA. With 5 bases removed from V and 11 bases from J, the gap between germline ends came to 15 bases. CDR3 amino acids: CASSPRRGGAFF. The CDR3 DNA follows: TGTGCCAGCAGCCCCCGACGCGGAGGGGCTTTCTTT.

This chain uses TRBV28 with TRBJ1-3; D gene unclear. This CDR3 comprises 16 residues. Germline V CDR1 and CDR2: MDHEN, SYDVKM. The V end lost 3 bases, the J end lost 4 bases, and 16 bases lay between the germline ends. CDR3 sequence (DNA): TGTGCCAGCAGTTTGGGATATAAAGGCACCGGAAACACCATATATTTT. It translates to CASSLGYKGTGNTIYF. Variable domain in full (rest from reference TRBV28 and TRBJ1-3): DVKVTQSSRYLVKRTGEKVFLECVQDMDHENMFWYRQDPGLGLRLIYFSYDVKMKEKGDIPEGYSVSREKKERFSLILESASTNQTSMYLCASSLGYKGTGNTIYFGEGSWLTVV.

The chain uses TRBV2 and TRBJ1-1; D not resolved. The V end lost 4 bases, the J end lost 3 bases, and 9 bases lay between the germline ends. The CDR3 totals 13 residues. Germline V gives CDR1 SNHLY, CDR2 FYNNEI. The CDR3 sequence: CASSARRDTEAFF. The CDR3 DNA reads as TGTGCCAGCAGTGCTAGAAGGGACACTGAAGCTTTCTTT.

This clonotype was detected only a few times. Written as DNA, the CDR3 is TGCGCCAGCAGCGAGACAACAGGGGGCGATGGCTACACCTTC. It encodes CASSETTGGDGYTF. V is TRBV5-1 and J is TRBJ1-2, with 9 bases matching TRBD1. Germline CDR1 is SGHRS and CDR2 is YFSETQ. The CDR3 sequence is 14 residues long. With 4 bases clipped from V and 6 bases from J, the junction kept 7 bases outside the gene matches.

The V call is TRBV2, the J call TRBJ2-7; D unclear. Trimming removed 6 bases at V and 4 bases at J, with 19 bases between. The CDR3 extends over 15 amino acids. CDR1 is SNHLY, CDR2 FYNNEI, per germline. CDR3 bases: TGTGCCAGCAGAAAAGATAGGGTGCTTTGGTACGAGCAGTACTTC. This translates into CASRKDRVLWYEQYF.

The gene calls are TRBV18 and TRBJ2-1, with D possibly called TRBD1 or TRBD2 (5 bases each). The CDR3 spans 13 residues. V gave up 3 bases and J gave up 7 bases, with 10 bases separating them. The germline V gene encodes CDR1 KGHSH and CDR2 LQKENI. As DNA, the CDR3 is TGTGCCAGCTCACCCAAGGGACCTAATGAGCAGTTCTTC. It yields the protein CASSPKGPNEQFF. Full variable domain (outside the CDR3, taken from reference TRBV18 and TRBJ2-1): NAGVMQNPRHLVRRRGQEARLRCSPMKGHSHVYWYRQLPEEGLKFMVYLQKENIIDESGMPKERFSAEFPKEGPSILRIQQVVRGDSAAYFCASSPKGPNEQFFGPGTRLTVL.

The chain employs TRBV4-3 and TRBJ2-5, with a tentative D call TRBD2 (5 bases). Trimming shortened V by 0 bases and J by 9 bases, and 11 bases separated the two germline ends. Germline CDR1 and CDR2: LGHNA and YSLEER. The CDR3 loop spans 13 amino acids. The CDR3 loop is CASSQDRRRAQYF. CDR3 coding DNA: TGCGCCAGCAGCCAAGATCGGCGGCGGGCCCAGTACTTC.

The V and J genes are TRBV7-2 and TRBJ1-4; 10 nucleotides agree with TRBD1. The V and J ends lost 3 bases and 6 bases, in that order; junction bases with no gene match: 1. This CDR3 contains 14 residues. Germline CDR1 SGHTA, CDR2 FQGNSA. The chain's CDR3 is CASSFDRGHEKLFF. The CDR3 bases are TGTGCCAGCAGCTTCGACAGGGGGCATGAAAAACTGTTTTTT.

This clonotype was counted a single time. The rearrangement links TRBV6-2 or TRBV6-3 to TRBJ2-2; TRBD1 is a possible D gene (5 bases). The V end lost 2 bases, the J end lost 6 bases, and 16 bases lay between the germline ends. The CDR3 covers 16 residues. Germline V gives CDR1 MNHEY, CDR2 SVGEGT. CDR3 DNA sequence: TGTGCCAGCAGTTACAATCCTGCAGGACATTCCGGGGAGCTGTTTTTT. Translation: CASSYNPAGHSGELFF.

The chain is built from TRBV6-2 or TRBV6-3 and TRBJ2-2; unclear D gene. Trimming pared 7 bases from V and 2 bases from J, leaving 8 bases between. The CDR3 has 13 amino acids. The germline V gene has CDR1 MNHEY and CDR2 SVGEGT. CDR3 protein: CASKPGNTGELFF. The CDR3 DNA follows: TGTGCCAGCAAGCCCGGAAACACCGGGGAGCTGTTTTTT.

The gene calls are TRBV20-1 and TRBJ2-7; the D is unclear. Germline V gives CDR1 DFQATT, CDR2 SNEGSKA (reference sequence). Trimming shortened V by 6 bases and J by 6 bases, and 18 bases separated the two germline ends. This CDR3 contains 13 residues. The CDR3 region has the DNA TGCAGTGCCAGGCCCCCTTCGAATGGCGAGCAGTACTTC. Translated: CSARPPSNGEQYF.

The chain combines TRBV6-2 or TRBV6-3 with TRBJ2-2; D may be TRBD2 (6 bases). Trimming removed 2 bases from V and 0 bases from J, with 19 bases in between. The V gene's germline CDR1 is MNHEY and CDR2 SVGEGT. The CDR3 is 19 residues long. DNA of the CDR3: TGTGCCAGCAGTTACAATAGGCGGGGCCAGGCGACGAACACCGGGGAGCTGTTTTTT. The encoded protein is CASSYNRRGQATNTGELFF.

In nucleotides, the CDR3 is TGCGCCAGCAGAGCTACAGGGGGAACTGAAGCTTTCTTT. Protein sequence: CASRATGGTEAFF. V is TRBV5-1 and J is TRBJ1-1; 8 nucleotides match TRBD1. J lost 5 bases, V lost 5 bases, and 5 bases had no gene match. Germline V lookup: CDR1 SGHRS, CDR2 YFSETQ. This CDR3 is 13 amino acids long. The full variable domain, in which reference TRBV5-1 and TRBJ1-1 provide the parts outside the CDR3, is KAGVTQTPRYLIKTRGQQVTLSCSPISGHRSVSWYQQTPGQGLQFLFEYFSETQRNKGNFPGRFSGRQFSNSRSEMNVSTLELGDSALYLCASRATGGTEAFFGQGTRLTVV.

This clonotype has only a few counts. The rearrangement joins TRBV5-4 to TRBJ1-2; unclear D gene. The V and J ends lost 0 bases and 4 bases respectively, with 4 bases between them. This CDR3 region has 12 residues. The V gene's germline CDR1 is SGHNT and CDR2 YYREEE (reference sequence). The CDR3 reads CASSLVSYGYTF. The CDR3 bases are TGTGCCAGCAGCTTGGTGTCCTATGGCTACACCTTC.

The genes are TRBV7-2 and TRBJ2-2; D is unresolved. CDR1 is SGHTA and CDR2 is FQGNSA in the germline V gene. V gave up 5 bases and J gave up 1 base, with 14 bases separating them. The CDR3 consists of 16 residues. In DNA form, the CDR3 reads TGTGCCAGCAGCCTTCAGAACCCAGGGAACACCGGGGAGCTGTTTTTT. This sequence encodes CASSLQNPGNTGELFF.

In DNA, the CDR3 is TGTGCCAGTAGTATGAGGGGTGATCAGCCCCAGCATTTT. Translation gives CASSMRGDQPQHF. The V and J genes are TRBV19 and TRBJ1-5, with D possibly being TRBD1 (5 bases). Trimming cost V 3 bases and J 5 bases, with 8 bases left between them. Germline CDR1 is LNHDA and CDR2 is SQIVND (reference sequence). This CDR3 has 13 residues.

The chain uses TRBV20-1 and TRBJ2-4; a possible D gene is TRBD2 (5 bases). Germline CDR1 is DFQATT and CDR2 is SNEGSKA (reference sequence). The CDR3 totals 14 residues. V gave up 6 bases and J gave up 6 bases, with 18 bases separating them. CDR3 DNA: TGCAGTGCCTTCCTAGGACTCGAGGGAAACATTCAGTACTTC. It codes for CSAFLGLEGNIQYF.